The source of this T cell receptor beta chain is a study of blood T cell repertoires in COVID-19. How the authors handled the data: The assay estimated nucleated cells by amplifying reference gene primers. The data were produced by immunoSEQ multiplex PCR, yet TCRdb's version contains in-frame clones alone and is incomplete. The V and J calls and the clone size are those of that table, but D and trimming were determined from the DNA. The profile shows about 180,000 clones, around 83% of them singletons. V lost 5 bases and J lost 1, with 14 bases in between. CDR1 is LNHDA and CDR2 is SQIVND in the germline V gene (reference sequence). This CDR3 spans 15 amino acids.

This TCR was recovered from a woman in her seventies with COVID-19, enrolled during active disease. The sample comprised peripheral blood. J is TRBJ1-1 and V is TRBV19; D perhaps matches TRBD1 (6 bases). The CDR3 loop is CASSVTGTSNTEAFF. DNA of the CDR3: TGTGCCAGTAGTGTCACAGGGACATCGAACACTGAAGCTTTCTTT.